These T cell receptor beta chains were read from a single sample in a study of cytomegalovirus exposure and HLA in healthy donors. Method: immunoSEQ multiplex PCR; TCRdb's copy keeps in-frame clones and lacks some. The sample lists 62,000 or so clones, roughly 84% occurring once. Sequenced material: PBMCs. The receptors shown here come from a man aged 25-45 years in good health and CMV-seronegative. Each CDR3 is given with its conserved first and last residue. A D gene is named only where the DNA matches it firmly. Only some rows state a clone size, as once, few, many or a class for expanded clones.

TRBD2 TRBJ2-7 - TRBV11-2 CASSLGTGGSYEQYF TGTGCCAGCAGCTTAGGCACGGGAGGCTCCTACGAGCAGTACTTC
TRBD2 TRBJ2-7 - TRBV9 CASSVSGGTYEQYF TGTGCCAGCAGCGTTAGCGGGGGGACCTACGAGCAGTACTTC
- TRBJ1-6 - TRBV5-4 CASSLDPGMSALHF TGTGCCAGCAGCTTAGATCCGGGAATGTCGGCCCTCCACTTT
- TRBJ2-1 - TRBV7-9 CASSPDPAGNEQFF TGTGCCAGCAGCCCGGACCCGGCGGGCAATGAGCAGTTCTTC
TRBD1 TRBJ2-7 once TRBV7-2 CASSFAQGVYEQYF TGTGCCAGCAGCTTTGCACAGGGGGTCTACGAGCAGTACTTC
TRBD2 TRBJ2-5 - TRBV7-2 CASSSRQWLAGGQETQYF TGTGCCAGCAGCTCCCGGCAGTGGCTAGCGGGGGGCCAAGAGACCCAGTACTTC
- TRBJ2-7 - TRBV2 CASSGDTSYEQYF TGTGCCAGCAGTGGTGACACCTCCTACGAGCAGTACTTC
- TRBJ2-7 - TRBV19 CASSDGQINEQYF TGTGCCAGTAGTGACGGACAGATCAACGAGCAGTACTTC
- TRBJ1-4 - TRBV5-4 CASSLALNEKLFF TGTGCCAGCAGCTTGGCCCTGAATGAAAAACTGTTTTTT
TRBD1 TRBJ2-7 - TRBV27 CASSLGQGVYEQYF TGTGCCAGCAGTTTGGGACAGGGGGTCTACGAGCAGTACTTC
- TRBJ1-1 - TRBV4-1 CASSRTDGSEAFF TGCGCCAGCAGCCGAACGGACGGGAGTGAAGCTTTCTTT
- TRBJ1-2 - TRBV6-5 CASSFRGGGYTF TGTGCCAGCAGTTTCAGGGGTGGAGGCTACACCTTC